This T cell receptor beta chain appears in the sequencing data of a study of blood T cells in healthy people across ages. Study-wide context: T cells yielded about one barcoded beta molecule per two cells through template switching.

Isolation recovered at least 6 million PBMCs from every sample. Through a sample-barcoded 5' primer and a J-beta primer mix, a second PCR was run for roughly 7 to 11 cycles. Each single sample gave us at least 3 million CDR3-containing paired-end reads. Via MiXCR, TCRdb re-called the 5' RACE reads, giving one row per CDR3 protein. Of 700,000 or so distinct CDR3 sequences listed, about 43% are singletons. Material for sequencing was blood. The sequence was collected from an elderly man in good health.

In DNA, the CDR3 is TGTGCCAGCAGTTACGAGAGGAGCAGGGGAGCAATCGCGGCTTTCTTT. Translating it yields CASSYERSRGAIAAFF. The gene calls are TRBV6-2 or TRBV6-3 and TRBJ1-1; possible D gene TRBD1, 6 bases. The germline V and J ends were trimmed by 2 bases and 11 bases, with 24 bases remaining between them. There are 16 residues in the CDR3. In germline, CDR1 is MNHEY, CDR2 SVGEGT.